The 26 T cell receptor beta chains below all came from one sample that was sequenced in a study of blood T cell repertoires in COVID-19. Method: immunoSEQ multiplex PCR; TCRdb's copy keeps in-frame clones and lacks some. Of around 47,000 clones in the sample, around 80% were seen once. The sequenced sample was peripheral blood. Receptors were obtained from a woman older than 75 with COVID-19, enrolled during active disease.

The genes are TRBV14 and TRBJ2-7, with D unresolved. This CDR3 comprises 13 residues. V was shortened by 1 base and J by 3 bases, with 7 bases between the two germline ends. CDR1 and CDR2 (germline): SGHDN, FVKESK. The DNA for the CDR3 is TGTGCCAGCAGCCAAGTCTTCCTCTACGAGCAGTACTTC. Translated, it gives CASSQVFLYEQYF.

The chain uses TRBV4-1 and TRBJ1-1; D is perhaps TRBD1 (6 bases). The CDR3 extends over 19 amino acids. V shed 0 bases and J shed 0 bases, with 20 bases lying between them. Germline V CDR1 and CDR2: MGHRA, YSYEKL. CDR3 sequence: CASSQDPAGAISMNTEAFF. The CDR3 nucleotides are TGCGCCAGCAGCCAAGATCCGGCAGGGGCGATTTCCATGAACACTGAAGCTTTCTTT.

The chain couples TRBV13 to TRBJ2-1; 9 bases map to TRBD2. The junction had 11 bases not matched to a gene; V was cut back by 0 bases and J by 14 bases. This CDR3 spans 15 amino acids. Per germline, CDR1 PRHDT and CDR2 FYEKMQ (reference sequence). CDR3 sequence reads: CASSLGAAGLAGKFF. The DNA of the CDR3 is TGTGCCAGCAGCTTAGGGGCGGCGGGGCTAGCGGGAAAGTTCTTC.

This clone was detected many times. The chain joins TRBV30 to TRBJ1-1, with D unclear. Trimming stripped 3 bases from V and 1 base from J, with 12 bases between. The CDR3 extends over 14 amino acids. Germline V gene sequence: CDR1 GTSNPN, CDR2 SVGIG (reference sequence). The CDR3 coding sequence is TGTGCCTGGAGGACACTGATAGGGAACACTGAAGCTTTCTTT. Translation: CAWRTLIGNTEAFF. Together with reference TRBV30 and TRBJ1-1, the CDR3 gives the full variable domain: SQTIHQWPATLVQPVGSPLSLECTVEGTSNPNLYWYRQAAGRGLQLLFYSVGIGQISSEVPQNLSASRPQDRQFILSSKKLLLSDSGFYLCAWRTLIGNTEAFFGQGTRLTVV.

The chain links TRBV10-3 to TRBJ2-7; no firm D call. The CDR3 extends over 14 amino acids. Per the germline V gene, CDR1 is ENHRY and CDR2 is SYGVKD. V lost 3 bases, J lost 2 bases, and 11 bases lay in between. In DNA form, the CDR3 reads TGTGCCATCAGTGAACAGCTTCAAGCCTACGAGCAGTACTTC. Protein sequence: CAISEQLQAYEQYF.

V usage is TRBV7-2 and J usage is TRBJ2-1; TRBD1 might be the D (7 bases). Germline V gene lookup returns CDR1 SGHTA and CDR2 FQGNSA. V lost 10 bases and J 5 bases, leaving 27 bases between the germline ends. The CDR3 consists of 17 residues. In nucleotides, the CDR3 is TGTGCCAACACAAAATCGGAGGGGGCGTCTTTCAACAATGAGCAGTTCTTC. Protein product: CANTKSEGASFNNEQFF.

The chain uses TRBV19 and TRBJ2-7; 8 nucleotides line up with TRBD1. The CDR3 is 13 residues long. Germline V lookup: CDR1 LNHDA, CDR2 SQIVND (reference sequence). After removal of 5 bases from V and 4 bases from J, the junction contained 4 bases not matched to a gene. For the CDR3, the DNA is TGTGCCAGTAGTTCAGGGGGCGGGTACGAGCAGTACTTC. Residues: CASSSGGGYEQYF.

V usage is TRBV27 and J usage is TRBJ1-1; D unresolved. Between the trimmed V and J ends, which lost 4 bases and 1 base, there was a span of 22 bases. The germline V gene has CDR1 MNHEY and CDR2 SMNVEV (reference sequence). The CDR3 has 18 residues. The CDR3 DNA follows: TGTGCCAGCAGTTCCACCCTAGGAGGGTATAGGGCGAACACTGAAGCTTTCTTT. This gives the protein CASSSTLGGYRANTEAFF.

This clone came up once. Relative to the germline gene, one junction end is altered; a read error may explain this. This chain uses TRBV7-7 with TRBJ2-5; a weak D match, TRBD1 (7 bases). Germline assignment: CDR1 SSHAT and CDR2 FNYEAQ (reference sequence). The CDR3 is 15 residues long. CDR3 nucleotide sequence: TGTGCTAGCACGAAGGGGGCTAGCGACCTAGAGACCCAGTACTTC. Encoded protein: CASTKGASDLETQYF.

This chain uses TRBV24-1 with TRBJ2-2; TRBD1 aligns across 9 bases. The V segment lost 4 bases and the J segment 5 bases; nucleotides outside the gene matches: 4. This CDR3 is 15 amino acids long. Germline V CDR1 and CDR2: KGHDR, SFDVKD. The CDR3 DNA follows: TGTGCCACCAGTGAGGGACAGGGTTATACCGGGGAGCTGTTTTTT. Its translation is CATSEGQGYTGELFF.

The gene calls are TRBV7-2 and TRBJ2-3; 13 nucleotides line up with TRBD2. Germline CDR1 and CDR2: SGHTA and FQGNSA. The CDR3 runs 18 residues. J was trimmed by 0 bases and V by 2 bases; bases with no gene match: 5. The CDR3 nucleotides are TGTGCCAGCAGCTTAAGGGGGACTAGCGGGACCAGCACAGATACGCAGTATTTT. It codes for CASSLRGTSGTSTDTQYF.

This chain joins TRBV9 and TRBJ1-1; D is perhaps TRBD1 (5 bases). The CDR3 covers 16 residues. Looked up from germline, CDR1 is SGDLS and CDR2 is YYNGEE. Trimming cost V 2 bases and J 5 bases, with 19 bases left between them. The DNA for the CDR3 is TGTGCCAGCAGCGTTCACCCCCAGGGTCGGGGGACTGAAGCTTTCTTT. Translated, it gives CASSVHPQGRGTEAFF.

This clone was detected only a few times. The chain carries TRBV6-5 and TRBJ2-5; 7 bases line up with TRBD1. Germline V lookup: CDR1 MNHEY, CDR2 SVGAGI. The length of the CDR3 is 16 residues. Trimming at V came to 2 bases and at J to 4 bases, leaving 10 bases not matched to a gene. CDR3 bases: TGTGCCAGCAGTTACACACAGGGGTTTTATAGAGAGACCCAGTACTTC. The encoded protein is CASSYTQGFYRETQYF.

The J gene is TRBJ1-1, the V gene TRBV6-5; D gene ambiguous. The CDR3 has 13 amino acids. Trimming left V 7 bases short and J 1 base short, with 10 bases between. CDR1 MNHEY and CDR2 SVGAGI come from the germline V gene. The chain's CDR3 is CASTRNANTEAFF. CDR3 nucleotides: TGTGCCAGCACCAGAAATGCGAACACTGAAGCTTTCTTT.

The chain couples TRBV11-2 to TRBJ2-7; D is perhaps TRBD2 (6 bases). There are 15 residues in the CDR3. Looked up from germline, CDR1 is SGHAT and CDR2 is FQNNGV. Trimming removed 5 bases from V and 1 base from J, with 15 bases in between. DNA for the CDR3: TGTGCCAGCAGCCCTACGGGAGTCACATCCTACGAGCAGTACTTC. This sequence encodes CASSPTGVTSYEQYF.

The V and J genes are TRBV24-1 and TRBJ2-1; no definite D call. The CDR3 runs 13 residues. V was cut by 6 bases and J by 7 bases, with 12 bases left in between. CDR1 KGHDR and CDR2 SFDVKD come from the germline V gene. CDR3 sequence (DNA): TGTGCCACCAGTATATCAGGTAGAAATGAGCAGTTCTTC. Encoded protein: CATSISGRNEQFF.

V is TRBV7-3 and J is TRBJ2-3; D perhaps matches TRBD2 (5 bases). This CDR3 is built from 16 residues. Germline V gene lookup returns CDR1 SGHTA and CDR2 FQGTGA. The germline V and J ends were trimmed by 2 bases and 2 bases, with 14 bases remaining between them. This CDR3 is CASSLGPGVSTDTQYF. Here the CDR3 DNA reads TGTGCCAGCAGCTTAGGCCCCGGGGTATCCACAGATACGCAGTATTTT. Full variable domain (missing parts from reference TRBV7-3 and TRBJ2-3): GAGVSQTPSNKVTEKGKYVELRCDPISGHTALYWYRQSLGQGPEFLIYFQGTGAADDSGLPNDRFFAVRPEGSVSTLKIQRTERGDSAVYLCASSLGPGVSTDTQYFGPGTRLTVL.

This rearrangement joins TRBV2 to TRBJ2-7; D is possibly TRBD1 (6 bases). The CDR3 totals 13 residues. CDR1 and CDR2 from the germline V gene are SNHLY and FYNNEI. V was shortened by 10 bases and J by 0 bases, with 13 bases between the two germline ends. The CDR3 DNA follows: TGTGCCATCCACAGGGTTAGCTCCTACGAGCAGTACTTC. Residues: CAIHRVSSYEQYF.

V and J are TRBV5-1 and TRBJ2-2; D is unclear. The CDR3 covers 16 residues. CDR1 is SGHRS and CDR2 is YFSETQ in the germline V gene. Between the trimmed V and J ends, which lost 2 bases and 1 base, there was a span of 12 bases. In nucleotides, the CDR3 is TGCGCCAGCAGCTTAGGTCCCCCAGGGAACACCGGGGAGCTGTTTTTT. Translating gives CASSLGPPGNTGELFF.

The V gene is TRBV12-5, the J gene TRBJ2-5; possible D gene TRBD2, 5 bases. Germline CDR1 and CDR2: LGHNT and FRNRAP. The CDR3 contains 14 residues. The V gene lost 7 bases and the J gene lost 2 bases, with 14 bases spanning the gap. In nucleotides, the CDR3 is TGTGCTAGTGCCCCGGGAAATATTCAAGAGACCCAGTACTTC. This gives the protein CASAPGNIQETQYF.

This clone is categorized as medium-sized. The V and J genes are TRBV24-1 and TRBJ2-2; 7 nucleotides align to TRBD1. CDR3 length equals 14 residues. V gave up 7 bases and J gave up 5 bases; unmatched junction bases: 6. The germline V gene has CDR1 KGHDR and CDR2 SFDVKD. This CDR3 is CATSRQGITGELFF. The CDR3 DNA sequence: TGTGCCACCAGCCGACAGGGAATTACCGGGGAGCTGTTTTTT.

A few counts support this clone. This rearrangement joins TRBV2 to TRBJ1-3; weak D call: TRBD1 (5 bases). Deletions cut 6 bases from V and 4 bases from J, with 16 bases between. The CDR3 is 15 amino acids. Per germline, CDR1 SNHLY and CDR2 FYNNEI. CDR3: CASRRTIMPGNTIYF. CDR3 coding DNA: TGTGCCAGCAGACGGACAATAATGCCCGGAAACACCATATATTTT.

This rearrangement joins TRBV18 to TRBJ2-1, with 8 bases that match TRBD1. V lost 5 bases to trimming and J lost 4 bases; unmatched junction nucleotides: 10. The CDR3 is made up of 16 amino acids. The germline gives CDR1 KGHSH, CDR2 LQKENI. CDR3: CASSATGGSSYNEQFF. The CDR3 coding sequence is TGTGCCAGCTCAGCTACAGGGGGTTCTTCTTACAATGAGCAGTTCTTC.

The CDR3 bases are TGTGCCAGCAAATCGGGACTAGCGGGAGAGACCCAGTACTTC. This translates into CASKSGLAGETQYF. The rearrangement links TRBV6-5 to TRBJ2-5; 12 bases line up with TRBD2. The V gene end was trimmed by 7 bases and the J gene end by 4 bases; junction bases not matched to a gene: 4. Germline V gene lookup returns CDR1 MNHEY and CDR2 SVGAGI. The CDR3 is 14 residues long.

The chain recombines TRBV10-1 with TRBJ2-7; possible D gene TRBD2, 6 bases. Germline CDR1 reads WNHNN; CDR2 reads SYGVQD (reference sequence). The V gene lost 0 bases and the J gene lost 2 bases, with 14 bases spanning the gap. The CDR3 runs to 16 residues. The DNA of the CDR3 is TGCGCCAGCAGTGAGTCGCCGAAGCGGGCTACCTACGAGCAGTACTTC. Translating gives CASSESPKRATYEQYF.

The chain links TRBV18 to TRBJ2-2; unclear D gene. This CDR3 comprises 13 residues. Germline V gene lookup returns CDR1 KGHSH and CDR2 LQKENI. V lost 0 bases, J lost 7 bases, and 6 bases lay in between. CDR3 coding DNA: TGTGCCAGCTCACCACCTCGCGTCGGGGAGCTGTTTTTT. Amino acid sequence: CASSPPRVGELFF. Supplemented by reference TRBV18 and TRBJ2-2, the full variable domain reads NAGVMQNPRHLVRRRGQEARLRCSPMKGHSHVYWYRQLPEEGLKFMVYLQKENIIDESGMPKERFSAEFPKEGPSILRIQQVVRGDSAAYFCASSPPRVGELFFGEGSRLTVL.